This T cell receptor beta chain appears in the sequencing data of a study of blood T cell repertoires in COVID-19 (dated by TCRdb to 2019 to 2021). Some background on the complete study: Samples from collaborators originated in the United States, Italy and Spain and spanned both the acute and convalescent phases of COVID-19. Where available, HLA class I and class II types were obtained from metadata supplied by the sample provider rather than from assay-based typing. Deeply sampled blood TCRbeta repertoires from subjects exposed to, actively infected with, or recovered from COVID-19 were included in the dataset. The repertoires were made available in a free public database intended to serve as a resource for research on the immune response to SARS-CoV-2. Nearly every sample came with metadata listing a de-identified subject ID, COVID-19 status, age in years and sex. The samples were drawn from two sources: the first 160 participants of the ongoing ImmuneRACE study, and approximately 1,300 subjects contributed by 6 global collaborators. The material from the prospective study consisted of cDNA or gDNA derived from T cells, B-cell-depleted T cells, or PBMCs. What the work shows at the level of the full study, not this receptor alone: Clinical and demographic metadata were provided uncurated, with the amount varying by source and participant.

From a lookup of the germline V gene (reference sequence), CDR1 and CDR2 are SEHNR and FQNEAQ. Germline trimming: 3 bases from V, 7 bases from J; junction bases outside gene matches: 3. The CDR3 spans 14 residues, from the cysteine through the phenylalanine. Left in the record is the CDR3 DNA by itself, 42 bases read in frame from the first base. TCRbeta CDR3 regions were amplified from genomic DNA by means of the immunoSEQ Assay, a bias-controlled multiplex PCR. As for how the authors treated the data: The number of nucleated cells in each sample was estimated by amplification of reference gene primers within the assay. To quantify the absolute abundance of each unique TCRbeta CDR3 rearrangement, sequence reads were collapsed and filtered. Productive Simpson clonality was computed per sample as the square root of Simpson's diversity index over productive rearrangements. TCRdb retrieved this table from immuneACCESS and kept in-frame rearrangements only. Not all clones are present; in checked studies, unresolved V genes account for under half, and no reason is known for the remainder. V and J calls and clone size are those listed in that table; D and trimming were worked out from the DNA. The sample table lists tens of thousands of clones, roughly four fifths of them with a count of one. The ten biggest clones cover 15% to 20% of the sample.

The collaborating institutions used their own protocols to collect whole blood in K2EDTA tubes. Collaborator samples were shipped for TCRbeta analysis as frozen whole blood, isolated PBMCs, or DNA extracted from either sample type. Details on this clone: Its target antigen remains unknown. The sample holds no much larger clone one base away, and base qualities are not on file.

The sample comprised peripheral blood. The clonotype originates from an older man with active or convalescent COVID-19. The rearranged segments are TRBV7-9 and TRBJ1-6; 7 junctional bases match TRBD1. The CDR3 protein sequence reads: CASSFGTDNSPLHF. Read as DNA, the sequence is TGTGCCAGCAGCTTCGGGACAGACAATTCACCCCTCCACTTT.